Below, 14 T cell receptor beta chains from the same sample are listed, as sequenced in a study of vaccination and CD4 T cells after COVID-19 (dated by TCRdb to 2022 to 2024). No cognate antigen is known for these TCRs. The sample's treatment or condition label, in plain terms: roughly 10-day PBMC culture with coronavirus spike peptide pools or control peptides (ViraFEST assay). Receptors were amplified or captured by PCR. TCRdb shows the sequencer as Illumina iSeq 100. DNA from cultured CD4+ T cells underwent TCR sequencing with the Oncomine TCR Beta short-read assay at the Johns Hopkins FTIC core. TCRdb reprocessed the public reads (quality trimming at Q25 with fastp, clone calling with MiXCR) and kept in-frame beta chains. Each entry is one CDR3 protein sequence, shown with its most common DNA and genes. This sample comprises about 21,000 distinct CDR3 sequences, about 38% of them detected only once. Jointly, the top ten make up about 5% of the sample.

The sequences come from CD4+ T cells from blood, cultured in vitro, collected before SARS-CoV-2 vaccination. The receptor set was obtained from a human donor who had recovered from COVID-19.

This chain joins TRBV27 and TRBJ2-3, with 8 bases aligning to TRBD2. The CDR3 is 17 residues long. CDR1 is MNHEY and CDR2 is SMNVEV in the germline V gene (reference sequence). Trimming cost V 0 bases and J 0 bases; bases outside gene matches: 5. CDR3 coding DNA: TGTGCCAGCAGTTTATCCACTAGCGGAACTAGCACAGATACGCAGTATTTT. Translating it yields CASSLSTSGTSTDTQYF.

The chain has TRBV7-2 and TRBJ1-1, with TRBD1 matching 10 bases. CDR3 size: 14 residues. V shed 3 bases and J 3 bases; nucleotides not matched to a gene: 1. CDR1 and CDR2 from the germline V gene are SGHTA and FQGNSA. DNA of the CDR3: TGTGCCAGCAGCTTTGGGACAGGGGACACTGAAGCTTTCTTT. Translated: CASSFGTGDTEAFF.

This clonotype turned up a few times. This chain joins TRBV28 and TRBJ1-1; 9 bases line up with TRBD1. The CDR3 contains 16 residues. The V gene end was trimmed by 4 bases and the J gene end by 1 base; junction bases not matched to a gene: 7. Per the germline V gene, CDR1 is MDHEN and CDR2 is SYDVKM. Written as DNA, the CDR3 is TGTGCCAGCAGTTCGCCGGGACAGGGACCGAACACTGAAGCTTTCTTT. Amino acids: CASSSPGQGPNTEAFF.

This clonotype was observed once. This chain uses TRBV19 with TRBJ2-1, with 9 bases aligning to TRBD2. This CDR3 has 20 residues. Trimming took 0 bases from V and 10 from J; bases not matched to a gene: 22. The germline V gene has CDR1 LNHDA and CDR2 SQIVND (reference sequence). CDR3 protein: CASSIDLISLWSGRSGEQFF. The CDR3, as DNA: TGTGCCAGTAGTATAGATCTGATCTCGCTGTGGAGCGGGAGGTCTGGGGAGCAGTTCTTC.

The chain joins TRBV11-3 to TRBJ1-1, with a possible D match to TRBD1 (5 bases). V lost 5 bases and J lost 7, with 11 bases in between. The CDR3 has 12 residues. Germline assignment: CDR1 SGHNT and CDR2 YENEEA. CDR3 bases: TGTGCCAGCAGCCGCCGGGACCTTGAAGCTTTCTTT. This codes for CASSRRDLEAFF.

The sample holds a few counts of this clonotype. The rearrangement links TRBV7-8 to TRBJ1-2, with 8 positions matching TRBD1. From germline, CDR1 is SGHVS and CDR2 FQNEAQ. CDR3 length equals 15 residues. V was pared by 5 bases and J by 7 bases, with 12 bases of the junction left unmatched. CDR3 protein: CASSGLTGVHGGYTF. CDR3 bases: TGTGCCAGCAGCGGATTGACAGGGGTCCATGGTGGCTACACCTTC. Supplemented by reference TRBV7-8 and TRBJ1-2, the full variable domain reads GAGVSQSPRYKVAKRGQDVALRCDPISGHVSLFWYQQALGQGPEFLTYFQNEAQLDKSGLPSDRFFAERPEGSVSTLKIQRTQQEDSAVYLCASSGLTGVHGGYTFGSGTRLTVV.

This clonotype has more than one count but fewer than ten. The chain has TRBV7-2 and TRBJ1-5, with a tentative D call TRBD1 (5 bases). Trimming removed 8 bases from V and 8 bases from J, with 7 bases in between. Germline lookup yields CDR1 SGHTA and CDR2 FQGNSA. This CDR3 contains 10 residues. The CDR3: CASGAKPQHF. CDR3 coding DNA: TGTGCCAGCGGGGCTAAGCCCCAGCATTTT.

A few counts support this clonotype. V usage is TRBV28 and J usage is TRBJ1-2, with D unclear. Germline CDR1 MDHEN, CDR2 SYDVKM. The length of the CDR3 is 16 residues. V was clipped by 1 base and J by 0 bases, with 12 bases between them. CDR3 in DNA: TGTGCCAGCAGTTTATCGTCTACAGTGTCTAACTATGGCTACACCTTC. Translating gives CASSLSSTVSNYGYTF.

V is TRBV18 and J is TRBJ1-5; no clear D. V dropped 0 bases and J dropped 9 bases, with 15 bases sitting between them. Germline V gene data show CDR1 as KGHSH and CDR2 as LQKENI. The CDR3 spans 15 residues. The CDR3 DNA reads as TGTGCCAGCTCACCACCGGGTCCAGCCGCCGGGCCCCAGCATTTT. Residues: CASSPPGPAAGPQHF.

This clonotype was detected only a few times. This chain uses TRBV6-5 with TRBJ2-5, with 7 bases aligning to TRBD1. CDR1 MNHEY and CDR2 SVGAGI come from the germline V gene. The CDR3 spans 14 residues. The V gene end was trimmed by 4 bases and the J gene end by 2 bases; junction bases not matched to a gene: 4. Here the CDR3 DNA reads TGTGCCAGCAGTTCCGGGACAGCGCAAGAGACCCAGTACTTC. It translates to CASSSGTAQETQYF.

The chain joins TRBV2 to TRBJ1-4, with D hard to call. V was clipped by 7 bases and J by 4 bases, with 10 bases between them. This CDR3 is built from 13 residues. Germline V gene sequence: CDR1 SNHLY, CDR2 FYNNEI. CDR3 sequence reads: CASTSDYNEKLFF. CDR3 in DNA: TGTGCCAGCACGAGTGACTATAATGAAAAACTGTTTTTT.

This chain's CDR3 is CATSMGSGNTGELFF. The CDR3 DNA reads as TGTGCCACCAGTATGGGTAGCGGGAACACCGGGGAGCTGTTTTTT. The rearrangement joins TRBV15 to TRBJ2-2; D may be TRBD2 (6 bases). The CDR3 runs to 15 residues. The ends were cut back, 6 bases at V and 1 base at J, with 12 bases in the middle. CDR1 is LNHNV and CDR2 is YYDKDF in the germline V gene (reference sequence).

This clonotype was observed a few times. CDR3 protein: CASRESGQGNHEQYF. The CDR3 nucleotides are TGTGCCAGCAGGGAGTCGGGACAGGGGAACCACGAGCAGTACTTC. This chain connects TRBV6-2 or TRBV6-3 to TRBJ2-7, with 10 bases lining up with TRBD1. The V gene end was trimmed by 6 bases and the J gene end by 5 bases; junction bases not matched to a gene: 10. This CDR3 comprises 15 residues. Looked up from germline, CDR1 is MNHEY and CDR2 is SVGEGT.

The chain combines TRBV20-1 with TRBJ2-2, with unresolved D. V was cut by 5 bases and J by 4 bases, with 11 bases left in between. This CDR3 has 13 amino acids. The germline V gene encodes CDR1 DFQATT and CDR2 SNEGSKA (reference sequence). CDR3 residues: CSAPSTSTGELFF. The CDR3 nucleotides read TGCAGTGCTCCTTCGACATCCACCGGGGAGCTGTTTTTT.